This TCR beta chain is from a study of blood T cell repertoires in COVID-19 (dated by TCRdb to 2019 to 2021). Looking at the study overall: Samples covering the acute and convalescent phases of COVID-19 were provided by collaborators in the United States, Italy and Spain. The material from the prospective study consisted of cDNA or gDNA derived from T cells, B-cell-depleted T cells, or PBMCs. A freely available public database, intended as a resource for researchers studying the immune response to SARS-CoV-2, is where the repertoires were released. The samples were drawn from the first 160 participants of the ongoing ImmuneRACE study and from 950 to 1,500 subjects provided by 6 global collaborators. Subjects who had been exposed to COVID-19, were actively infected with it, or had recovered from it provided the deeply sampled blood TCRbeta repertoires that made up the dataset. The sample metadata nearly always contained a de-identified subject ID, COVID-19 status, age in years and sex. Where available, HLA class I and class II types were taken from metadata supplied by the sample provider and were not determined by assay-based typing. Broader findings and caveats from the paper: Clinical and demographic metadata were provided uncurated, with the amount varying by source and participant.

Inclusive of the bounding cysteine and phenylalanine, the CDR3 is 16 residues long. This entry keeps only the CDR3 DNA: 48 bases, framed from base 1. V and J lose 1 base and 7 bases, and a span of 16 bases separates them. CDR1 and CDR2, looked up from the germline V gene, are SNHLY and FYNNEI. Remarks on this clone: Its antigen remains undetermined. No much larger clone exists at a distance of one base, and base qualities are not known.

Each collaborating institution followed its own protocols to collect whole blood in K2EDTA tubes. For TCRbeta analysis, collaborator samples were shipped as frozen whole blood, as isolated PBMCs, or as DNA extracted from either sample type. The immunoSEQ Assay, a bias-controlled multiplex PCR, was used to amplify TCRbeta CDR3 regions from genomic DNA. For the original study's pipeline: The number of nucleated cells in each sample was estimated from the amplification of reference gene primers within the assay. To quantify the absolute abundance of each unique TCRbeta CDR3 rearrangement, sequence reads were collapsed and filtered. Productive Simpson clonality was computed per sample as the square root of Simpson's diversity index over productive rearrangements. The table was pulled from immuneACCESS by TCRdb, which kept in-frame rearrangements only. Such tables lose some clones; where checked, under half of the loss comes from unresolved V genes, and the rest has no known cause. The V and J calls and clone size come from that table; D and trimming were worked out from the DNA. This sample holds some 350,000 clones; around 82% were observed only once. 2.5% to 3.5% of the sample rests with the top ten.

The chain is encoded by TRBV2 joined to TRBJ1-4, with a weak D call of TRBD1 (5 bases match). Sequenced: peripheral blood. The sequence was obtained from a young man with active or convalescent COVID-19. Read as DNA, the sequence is TGTGCCAGCAGTGAAGTCGGGGGAAGAGGGTCTGAAAAACTGTTTTTT. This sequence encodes CASSEVGGRGSEKLFF.